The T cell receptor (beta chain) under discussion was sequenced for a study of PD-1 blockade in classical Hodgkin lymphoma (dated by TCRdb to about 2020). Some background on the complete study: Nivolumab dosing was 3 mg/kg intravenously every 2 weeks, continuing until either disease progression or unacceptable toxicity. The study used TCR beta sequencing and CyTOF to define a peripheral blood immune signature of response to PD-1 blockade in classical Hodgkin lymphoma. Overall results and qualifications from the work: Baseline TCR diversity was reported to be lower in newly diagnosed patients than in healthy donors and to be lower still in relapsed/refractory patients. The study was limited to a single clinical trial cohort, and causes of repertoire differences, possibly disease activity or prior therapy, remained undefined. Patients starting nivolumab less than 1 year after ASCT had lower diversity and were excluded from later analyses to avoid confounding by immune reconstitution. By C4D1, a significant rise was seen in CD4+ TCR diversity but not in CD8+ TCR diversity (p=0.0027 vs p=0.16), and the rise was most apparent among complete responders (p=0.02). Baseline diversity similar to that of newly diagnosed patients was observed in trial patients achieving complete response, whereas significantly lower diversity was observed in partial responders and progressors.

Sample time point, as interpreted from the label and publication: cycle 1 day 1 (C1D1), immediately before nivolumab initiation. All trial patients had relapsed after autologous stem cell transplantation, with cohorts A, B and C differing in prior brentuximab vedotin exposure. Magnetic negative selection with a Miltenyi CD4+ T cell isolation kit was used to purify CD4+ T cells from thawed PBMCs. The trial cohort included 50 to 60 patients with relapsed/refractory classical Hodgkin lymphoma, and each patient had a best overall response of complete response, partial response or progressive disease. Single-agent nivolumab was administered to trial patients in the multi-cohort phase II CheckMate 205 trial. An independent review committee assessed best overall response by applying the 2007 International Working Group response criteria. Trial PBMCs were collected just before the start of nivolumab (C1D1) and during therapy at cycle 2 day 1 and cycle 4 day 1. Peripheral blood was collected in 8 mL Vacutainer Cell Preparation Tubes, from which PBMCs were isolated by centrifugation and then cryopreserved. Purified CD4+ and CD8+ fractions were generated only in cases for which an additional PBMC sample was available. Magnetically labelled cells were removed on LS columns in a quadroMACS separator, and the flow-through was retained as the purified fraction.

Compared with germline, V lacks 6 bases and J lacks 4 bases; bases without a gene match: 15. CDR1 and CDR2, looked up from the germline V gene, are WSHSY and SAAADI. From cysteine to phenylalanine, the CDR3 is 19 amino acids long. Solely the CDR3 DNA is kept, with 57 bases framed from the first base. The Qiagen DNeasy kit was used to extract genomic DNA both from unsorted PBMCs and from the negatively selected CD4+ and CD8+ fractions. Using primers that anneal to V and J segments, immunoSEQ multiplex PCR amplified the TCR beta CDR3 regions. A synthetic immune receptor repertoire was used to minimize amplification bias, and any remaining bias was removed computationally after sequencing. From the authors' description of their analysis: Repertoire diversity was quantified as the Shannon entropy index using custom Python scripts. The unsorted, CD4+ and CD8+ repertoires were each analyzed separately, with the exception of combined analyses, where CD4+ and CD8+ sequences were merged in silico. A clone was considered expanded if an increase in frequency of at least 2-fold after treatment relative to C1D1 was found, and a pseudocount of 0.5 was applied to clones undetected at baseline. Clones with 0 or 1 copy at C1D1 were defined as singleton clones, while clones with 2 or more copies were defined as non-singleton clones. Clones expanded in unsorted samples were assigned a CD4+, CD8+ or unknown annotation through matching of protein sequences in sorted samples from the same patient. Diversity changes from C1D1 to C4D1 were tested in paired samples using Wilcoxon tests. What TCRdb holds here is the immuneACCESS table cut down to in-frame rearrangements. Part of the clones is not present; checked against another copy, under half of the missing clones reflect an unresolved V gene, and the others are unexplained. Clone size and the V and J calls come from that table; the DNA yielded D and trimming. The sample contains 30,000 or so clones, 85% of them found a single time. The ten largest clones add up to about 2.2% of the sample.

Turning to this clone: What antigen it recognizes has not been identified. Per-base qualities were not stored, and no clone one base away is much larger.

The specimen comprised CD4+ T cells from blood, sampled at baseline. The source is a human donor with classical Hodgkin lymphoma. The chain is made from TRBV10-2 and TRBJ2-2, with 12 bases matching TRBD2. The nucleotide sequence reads TGCGCCAGCAGCGAGACTAGCGGGAGTATCTTTGGGAGCACCGGGGAGCTGTTTTTT. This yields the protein CASSETSGSIFGSTGELFF.